This T cell receptor beta chain was observed in a study of Ad26.COV2.S vaccination and SARS-CoV-2 variants. Stated treatment: around 19 received Ad26.COV2.S at low or high dose, single or two shots; roughly five received placebo; per-sample allocation not given. The investigators took samples on day 63 after the first vaccine or placebo injection. Points from the study as a whole: Substantial breadth was reported for post-vaccination spike-specific CD8+ and CD4+ T cells.

V gave up 1 base and J gave up 2 bases, with 6 bases separating them. Germline loops: CDR1 MGHRA, CDR2 YSYEKL. There are 15 residues in the CDR3. This clone was observed a single time. Its specificity is unknown. The method was immunoSEQ multiplex PCR; TCRdb's version includes in-frame clones alone and lacks a portion of them. The sample shows roughly 270,000 clones, 80% to 90% of them seen only once. This sequence was found in a person between 18 and 59 years old who received the Ad26.COV2.S COVID-19 vaccine or a placebo. Sequenced material: peripheral blood, taken in a trial of Ad26.COV2.S vaccine versus placebo. The chain uses TRBV4-1 and TRBJ2-6; D unclear. CDR3 coding DNA: TGCGCCAGCAGCCAAGTCAGACCTGGGGCCAACGTCCTGACTTTC. It translates to CASSQVRPGANVLTF.